What follows describes a single T cell receptor beta chain. The antigen is unknown. The sample belongs to a study of persistence of HIV-infected CD4 T cells. Looking at the study overall: CD4+ T cells responding to CMV or HIV-1 Gag were isolated. Blood samples, up to about 200 mL, came from multiple time points, except a couple of leukapheresis donors sampled once. Study-level results: Degenerate expanded CDR3beta sequences were enriched among CMV- and Gag-responding cells.

The stimulus was lysate of CMV-infected fibroblasts, roughly 10 ug/mL. Sorted nonresponding memory CD4+ T cells were CD40L-negative, CD69-negative, CD45RO-high. This CDR3 has 14 residues. Germline-derived CDR1 and CDR2 are SGHRS and YFSETQ. With 3 bases removed from V and 6 bases from J, the gap between germline ends came to 15 bases. The immunoSEQ assay was version 4, run in survey mode. Measured with immunoSEQ multiplex PCR; TCRdb has only the in-frame clones, and not every one. The table shows 25,000 to 30,000 clones, with around 73% occurring only once. The TCR was taken from an adult woman with HIV who was CMV-seropositive. The rearrangement uses TRBV5-1 and TRBJ2-5, with D unresolved. Sequenced material: CD4+ T cells sorted from PBMCs after approximately 19-hour stimulation, taken from a patient who received antiretroviral therapy. CDR3 sequence: CASSSVAEPKTQYF. The CDR3 nucleotides read TGCGCCAGCAGCTCGGTTGCGGAGCCGAAGACCCAGTACTTC.